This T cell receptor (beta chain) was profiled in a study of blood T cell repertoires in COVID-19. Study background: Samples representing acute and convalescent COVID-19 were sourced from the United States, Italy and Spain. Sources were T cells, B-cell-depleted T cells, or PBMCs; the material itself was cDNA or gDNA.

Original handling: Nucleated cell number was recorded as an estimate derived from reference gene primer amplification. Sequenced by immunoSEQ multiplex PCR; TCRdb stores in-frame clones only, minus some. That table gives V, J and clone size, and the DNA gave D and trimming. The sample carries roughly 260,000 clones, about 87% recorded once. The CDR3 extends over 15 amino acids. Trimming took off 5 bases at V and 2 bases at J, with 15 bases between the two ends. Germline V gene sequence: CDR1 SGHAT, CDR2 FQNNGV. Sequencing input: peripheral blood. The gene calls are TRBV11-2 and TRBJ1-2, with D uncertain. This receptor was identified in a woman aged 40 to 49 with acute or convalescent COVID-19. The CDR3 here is CASSPLSTENYGYTF. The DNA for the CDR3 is TGTGCCAGCAGCCCCCTATCCACAGAAAACTATGGCTACACCTTC.